This T cell receptor (beta chain) was recovered during a study of T cell responses to AZD1222 COVID-19 vaccine. Concerning this clone itself: Its specificity is unknown.

Study outcomes and limitations: Donors skewed white British and female; clonal diversity was possibly underestimated.

V was pared by 0 bases and J by 5 bases, with 4 bases of the junction left unmatched. The CDR3 runs 15 residues. Per the germline V gene, CDR1 is ENHRY and CDR2 is SYGVKD. Sequenced by immunoSEQ multiplex PCR; TCRdb stores in-frame clones only, minus some. The table shows about 96,000 clones, with roughly 87% occurring only once. The gene calls are TRBV10-3 and TRBJ1-5, with TRBD1 identical over 7 bases. The sequence was collected from an adult in good health. The material sequenced was peripheral blood, taken on day 0 of AZD1222 vaccination. CDR3: CAISESQGIHQPQHF. The CDR3 region has the DNA TGTGCCATCAGTGAGTCACAGGGGATACATCAGCCCCAGCATTTT.